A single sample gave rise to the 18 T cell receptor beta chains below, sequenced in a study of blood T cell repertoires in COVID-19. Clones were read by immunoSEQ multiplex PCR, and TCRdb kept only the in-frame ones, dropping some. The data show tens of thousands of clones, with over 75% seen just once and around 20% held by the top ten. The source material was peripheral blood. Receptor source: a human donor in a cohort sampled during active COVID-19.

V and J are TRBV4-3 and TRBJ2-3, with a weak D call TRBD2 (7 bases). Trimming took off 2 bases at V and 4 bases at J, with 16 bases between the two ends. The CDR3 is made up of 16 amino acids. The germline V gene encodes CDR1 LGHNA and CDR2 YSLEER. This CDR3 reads CASSQNGAGAPDTQYF. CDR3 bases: TGCGCCAGCAGCCAAAATGGGGCGGGGGCTCCAGATACGCAGTATTTT.

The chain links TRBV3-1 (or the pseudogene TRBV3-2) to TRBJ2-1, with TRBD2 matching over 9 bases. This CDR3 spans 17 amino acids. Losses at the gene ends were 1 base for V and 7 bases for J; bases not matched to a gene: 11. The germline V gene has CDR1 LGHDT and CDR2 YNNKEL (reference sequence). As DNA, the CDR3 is TGTGCCAGCAGCCAAGGGGCAAGCGGGGGGCCGTTGAATGAGCAGTTCTTC. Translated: CASSQGASGGPLNEQFF.

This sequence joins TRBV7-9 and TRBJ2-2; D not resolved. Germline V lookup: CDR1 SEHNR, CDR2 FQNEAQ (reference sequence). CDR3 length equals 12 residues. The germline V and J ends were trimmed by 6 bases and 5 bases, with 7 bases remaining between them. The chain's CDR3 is CASRPLTGELFF. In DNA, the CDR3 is TGTGCCAGCAGACCTCTAACCGGGGAGCTGTTTTTT. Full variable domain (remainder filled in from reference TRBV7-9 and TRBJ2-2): DTGVSQNPRHKITKRGQNVTFRCDPISEHNRLYWYRQTLGQGPEFLTYFQNEAQLEKSRLLSDRFSAERPKGSFSTLEIQRTEQGDSAMYLCASRPLTGELFFGEGSRLTVL.

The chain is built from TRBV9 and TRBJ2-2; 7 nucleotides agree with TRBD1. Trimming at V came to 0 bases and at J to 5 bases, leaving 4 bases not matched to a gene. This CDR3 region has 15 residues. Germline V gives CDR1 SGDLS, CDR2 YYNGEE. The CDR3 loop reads CASSVGARGTGELFF. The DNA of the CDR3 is TGTGCCAGCAGCGTAGGGGCCAGGGGGACCGGGGAGCTGTTTTTT.

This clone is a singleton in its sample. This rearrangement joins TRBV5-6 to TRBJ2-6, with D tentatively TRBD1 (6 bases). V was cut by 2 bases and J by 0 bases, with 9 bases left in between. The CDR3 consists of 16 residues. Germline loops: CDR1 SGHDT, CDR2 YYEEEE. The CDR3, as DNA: TGTGCCAGCAGCTTTGGACAGAGCTCTGGGGCCAACGTCCTGACTTTC. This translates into CASSFGQSSGANVLTF.

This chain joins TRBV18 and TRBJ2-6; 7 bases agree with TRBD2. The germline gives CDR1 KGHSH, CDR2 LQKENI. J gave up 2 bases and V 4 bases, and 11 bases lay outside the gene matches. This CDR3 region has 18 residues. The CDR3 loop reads CASSLAGTNIPGANVLTF. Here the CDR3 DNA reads TGTGCCAGCTCACTCGCCGGGACTAATATACCTGGGGCCAACGTCCTGACTTTC.

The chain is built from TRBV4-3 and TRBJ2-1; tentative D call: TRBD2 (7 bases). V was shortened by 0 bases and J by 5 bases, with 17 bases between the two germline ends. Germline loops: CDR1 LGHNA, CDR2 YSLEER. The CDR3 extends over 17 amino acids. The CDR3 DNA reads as TGCGCCAGCAGCCAAGACCCCGAGGGGGGGTACCACAATGAGCAGTTCTTC. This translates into CASSQDPEGGYHNEQFF.

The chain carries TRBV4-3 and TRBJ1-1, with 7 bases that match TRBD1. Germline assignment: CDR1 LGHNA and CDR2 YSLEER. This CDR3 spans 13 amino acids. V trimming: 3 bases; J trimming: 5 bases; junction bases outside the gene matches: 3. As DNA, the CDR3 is TGCGCCAGCAGCCAGACCAGGGGGACTGAAGCTTTCTTT. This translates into CASSQTRGTEAFF.

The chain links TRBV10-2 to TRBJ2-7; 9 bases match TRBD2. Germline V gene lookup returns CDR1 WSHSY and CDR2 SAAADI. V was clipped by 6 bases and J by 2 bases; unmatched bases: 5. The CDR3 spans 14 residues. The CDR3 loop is CASRQRGAAYEQYF. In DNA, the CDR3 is TGCGCCAGCAGACAGCGGGGGGCTGCCTACGAGCAGTACTTC.

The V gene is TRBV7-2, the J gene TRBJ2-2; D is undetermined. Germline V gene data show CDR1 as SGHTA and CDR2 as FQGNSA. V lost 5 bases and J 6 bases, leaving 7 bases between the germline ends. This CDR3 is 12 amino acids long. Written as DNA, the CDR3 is TGTGCCAGCAGCCCCGTCGCCGGGGAGCTGTTTTTT. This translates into CASSPVAGELFF.

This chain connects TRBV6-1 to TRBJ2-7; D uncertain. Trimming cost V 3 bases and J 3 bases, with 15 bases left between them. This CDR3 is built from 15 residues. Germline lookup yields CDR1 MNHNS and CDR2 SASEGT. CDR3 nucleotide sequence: TGTGCCAGCAGTGAGGCCACCCGATCTTACTACGAGCAGTACTTC. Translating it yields CASSEATRSYYEQYF.

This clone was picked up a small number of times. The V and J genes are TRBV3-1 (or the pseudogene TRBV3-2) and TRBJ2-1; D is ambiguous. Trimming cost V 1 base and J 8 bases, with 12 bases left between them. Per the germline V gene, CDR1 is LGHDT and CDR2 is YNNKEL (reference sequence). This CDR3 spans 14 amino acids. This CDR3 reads CASSQGLPRYEQFF. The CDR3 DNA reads TGTGCCAGCAGCCAAGGACTGCCCCGGTATGAGCAGTTCTTC.

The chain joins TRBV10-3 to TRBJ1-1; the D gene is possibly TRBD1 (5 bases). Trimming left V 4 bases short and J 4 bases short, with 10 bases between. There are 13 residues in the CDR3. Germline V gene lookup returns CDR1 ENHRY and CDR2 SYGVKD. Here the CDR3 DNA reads TGTGCCATCAGTGGACAGTTAGGCACTGAAGCTTTCTTT. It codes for CAISGQLGTEAFF.

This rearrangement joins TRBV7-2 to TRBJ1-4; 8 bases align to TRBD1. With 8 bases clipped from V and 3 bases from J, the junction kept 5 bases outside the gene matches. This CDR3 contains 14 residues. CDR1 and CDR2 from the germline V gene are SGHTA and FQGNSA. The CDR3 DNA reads TGTGCCAGCGGACAGGGTCTGGCTAATGAAAAACTGTTTTTT. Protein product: CASGQGLANEKLFF.

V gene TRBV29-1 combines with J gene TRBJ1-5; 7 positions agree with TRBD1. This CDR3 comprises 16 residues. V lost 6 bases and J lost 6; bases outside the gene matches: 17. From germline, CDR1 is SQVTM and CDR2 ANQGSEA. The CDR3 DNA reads TGCAGCGTCGCCGAAGACCTGACAGGGTTGGGTCAGCCCCAGCATTTT. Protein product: CSVAEDLTGLGQPQHF.

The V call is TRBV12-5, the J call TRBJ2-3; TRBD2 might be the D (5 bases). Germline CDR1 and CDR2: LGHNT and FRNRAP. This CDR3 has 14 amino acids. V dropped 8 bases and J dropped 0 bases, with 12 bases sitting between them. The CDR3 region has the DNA TGTGCTAGTTTAAACAGCGGTAGCACAGATACGCAGTATTTT. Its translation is CASLNSGSTDTQYF.

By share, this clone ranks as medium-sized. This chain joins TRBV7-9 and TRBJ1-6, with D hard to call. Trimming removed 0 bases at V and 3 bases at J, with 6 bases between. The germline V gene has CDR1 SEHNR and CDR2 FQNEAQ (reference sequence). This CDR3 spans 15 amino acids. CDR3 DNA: TGTGCCAGCAGCTTAGCAACAGTCTATAATTCACCCCTCCACTTT. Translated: CASSLATVYNSPLHF.

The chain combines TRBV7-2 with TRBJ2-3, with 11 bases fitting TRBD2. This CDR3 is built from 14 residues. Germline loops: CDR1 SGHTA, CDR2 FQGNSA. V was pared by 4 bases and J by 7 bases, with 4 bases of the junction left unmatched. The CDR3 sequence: CASSYGTSGYTQYF. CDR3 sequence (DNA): TGTGCCAGCAGCTACGGGACTAGCGGATATACGCAGTATTTT.